A selection of T cell receptor beta chains follows, all from one sample in a study of OX40 agonist ivuxolimab in advanced cancers. Data came from immunoSEQ multiplex PCR; TCRdb stores just in-frame clones and leaves some out. The data show over 25,000 clones, with about 85% seen just once and around 50% held by the top ten. The sample was CD4+ or CD8+ T cells sorted from blood, taken in a trial of the OX40 agonist ivuxolimab. The receptors originated from an adult with an advanced solid tumor such as melanoma, head and neck, liver or kidney cancer. The CDR3 runs from the conserved cysteine through the conserved F or W. D genes are given only for firm matches. Clone sizes are given selectively: once, few, many, or a class where the clone is expanded.

abundance: NA; d_gene: NA; j_gene: TRBJ1-3; v_gene: TRBV19; CDR3aa: CASKAFGNTIYF; CDR3nt: TGTGCCAGTAAGGCTTTCGGAAACACCATATATTTT
abundance: NA; d_gene: NA; j_gene: TRBJ2-7; v_gene: TRBV28; CDR3aa: CASRPNDGGPYEQYF; CDR3nt: TGTGCCAGCAGGCCAAATGACGGGGGTCCCTACGAGCAGTACTTC
abundance: NA; d_gene: NA; j_gene: TRBJ1-4; v_gene: TRBV30; CDR3aa: CAWSVPTNEKLFF; CDR3nt: TGTGCCTGGAGTGTCCCAACTAATGAAAAACTGTTTTTT
abundance: NA; d_gene: NA; j_gene: TRBJ2-1; v_gene: TRBV30; CDR3aa: CAWSTGLFGDEQFF; CDR3nt: TGTGCCTGGAGCACAGGACTTTTCGGGGATGAGCAGTTCTTC
abundance: NA; d_gene: TRBD2; j_gene: TRBJ2-1; v_gene: TRBV7-9; CDR3aa: CASSHTLVGGGLGGNEQFF; CDR3nt: TGTGCCAGCAGCCATACTCTCGTTGGCGGGGGGTTGGGAGGCAATGAGCAGTTCTTC
abundance: NA; d_gene: NA; j_gene: TRBJ1-3; v_gene: TRBV28; CDR3aa: CASSLWGMNSGNTIYF; CDR3nt: TGTGCCAGCAGTTTATGGGGGATGAACTCTGGAAACACCATATATTTT
abundance: NA; d_gene: TRBD2; j_gene: TRBJ2-5; v_gene: TRBV10-3; CDR3aa: CAISESVAGVQETQYF; CDR3nt: TGTGCCATCAGTGAGTCGGTAGCGGGGGTGCAAGAGACCCAGTACTTC
abundance: NA; d_gene: TRBD1; j_gene: TRBJ1-2; v_gene: TRBV27; CDR3aa: CATLGDSRAFYGYTF; CDR3nt: TGTGCCACCCTGGGGGACAGTCGGGCCTTTTATGGCTACACCTTC
abundance: few; d_gene: NA; j_gene: TRBJ1-1; v_gene: TRBV7-3; CDR3aa: CASSLALNTEAFF; CDR3nt: TGTGCCAGCAGCTTAGCACTGAACACTGAAGCTTTCTTT
abundance: NA; d_gene: TRBD1; j_gene: TRBJ2-7; v_gene: TRBV5-1; CDR3aa: CASSTTGSHEQYF; CDR3nt: TGCGCCAGCAGTACGACAGGGTCCCACGAGCAGTACTTC
abundance: NA; d_gene: NA; j_gene: TRBJ1-1; v_gene: TRBV29-1; CDR3aa: CSVALGGTVNTEAFF; CDR3nt: TGCAGCGTTGCTTTGGGGGGGACGGTGAACACTGAAGCTTTCTTT
abundance: NA; d_gene: NA; j_gene: TRBJ1-3; v_gene: TRBV6-5; CDR3aa: CASSSLGPPGNTIYF; CDR3nt: TGTGCCAGCAGTAGTCTCGGGCCTCCGGGGAACACCATATATTTT
abundance: NA; d_gene: TRBD2; j_gene: TRBJ2-2; v_gene: TRBV5-6; CDR3aa: CASSWGTSQSGELFF; CDR3nt: TGTGCCAGCAGCTGGGGGACTAGTCAGTCCGGGGAGCTGTTTTTT